This record covers a single TCR beta chain. For CDR3 and TCR beta VDJ profiling, genomic DNA was the template used. MiXCR was run by TCRdb on the reads, yielding one entry per CDR3 protein. The sample comprises 200,000 to 250,000 distinct CDR3 sequences, 61% of which are singletons, and 25% to 30% rests with the top ten. The data belong to a study of CD8+CD57+ T cells in acquired aplastic anemia. The sequencing sample was made of sorted CD4+, CD8+, or CD8+CD57+ T cells (not recorded which) from PBMCs. The TCR originated in a human donor in good health.

Written as DNA, the CDR3 is TGTGCCAGCAGCTTGACAGGGGGGTTCGACGAGCAGTACTTC. Its translation: CASSLTGGFDEQYF. The gene calls are TRBV7-2 and TRBJ2-7, with TRBD1 identical over 9 bases. The trim removed 3 bases at V and 5 bases at J, leaving 5 bases unmatched. The germline gives CDR1 SGHTA, CDR2 FQGNSA. The CDR3 sequence is 14 residues long.